Following are 13 T cell receptor beta chains from one sample sequenced in a study of Ad26.COV2.S vaccination and SARS-CoV-2 variants. Specified treatment: approximately 18 received Ad26.COV2.S at low or high dose, single or two shots; several received placebo; per-sample allocation not given. The samples date from day 63 after the first vaccine or placebo injection. The table came from immunoSEQ multiplex PCR; TCRdb's copy has only in-frame clones and leaves some out. The sample holds hundreds of thousands of clones, 89% seen once. Material: peripheral blood, obtained in a trial of Ad26.COV2.S vaccine versus placebo. The receptor set was obtained from a person aged 18 to 65 who received the Ad26.COV2.S COVID-19 vaccine or a placebo.

The CDR3 is CASISTGFDYGYTF. CDR3 nucleotide sequence: TGTGCCAGCATCTCGACAGGTTTCGACTATGGCTACACCTTC. The chain combines TRBV2 with TRBJ1-2, with a tentative D call TRBD1 (6 bases). Germline V gene sequence: CDR1 SNHLY, CDR2 FYNNEI. The CDR3 is 14 residues long. Trimming left V 7 bases short and J 3 bases short, with 15 bases between.

The V call is TRBV19, the J call TRBJ1-3, with 8 bases that match TRBD1. V trimming: 4 bases; J trimming: 3 bases; junction bases outside the gene matches: 2. Germline V gene data show CDR1 as LNHDA and CDR2 as SQIVND (reference sequence). This CDR3 has 14 residues. The CDR3 sequence is CASSSTGGGNTIYF. CDR3 sequence (DNA): TGTGCCAGTAGTAGCACAGGGGGTGGAAACACCATATATTTT.

The V and J genes are TRBV3-1 (or the pseudogene TRBV3-2) and TRBJ2-7, with TRBD2 matching 9 bases. Per the germline V gene, CDR1 is LGHDT and CDR2 is YNNKEL (reference sequence). This CDR3 is built from 17 residues. The junction had 17 bases not matched to a gene; V was cut back by 4 bases and J by 7 bases. The CDR3 sequence is CASSPGAKREDRMEQYF. The CDR3 DNA reads as TGTGCCAGCAGCCCCGGAGCTAAGCGGGAGGACCGGATGGAGCAGTACTTC.

The rearrangement links TRBV19 to TRBJ1-1; D possibly corresponds to TRBD1 (5 bases). The CDR3 contains 11 residues. CDR1 and CDR2 from the germline V gene are LNHDA and SQIVND (reference sequence). Trimming left V 1 base short and J 10 bases short, with 7 bases between. The DNA of the CDR3 is TGTGCCAGTAGTATAGCCGGGGCAGCTTTCTTT. Protein product: CASSIAGAAFF.

The V call is TRBV27, the J call TRBJ2-7, with D perhaps assigned TRBD1 or TRBD2 (5 bases each). Germline assignment: CDR1 MNHEY and CDR2 SMNVEV (reference sequence). The germline V and J ends were trimmed by 4 bases and 5 bases, with 15 bases remaining between them. CDR3 length: 14 residues. CDR3 nucleotide sequence: TGTGCCAGCAGTTCCGGGACGCTCGGGGACGAGCAGTACTTC. As protein: CASSSGTLGDEQYF.

This chain joins TRBV27 and TRBJ2-7; 7 bases are shared with TRBD1. V dropped 5 bases and J dropped 0; count of bases not matched to a gene: 4. This CDR3 is built from 14 residues. Germline V gene sequence: CDR1 MNHEY, CDR2 SMNVEV (reference sequence). CDR3 region: CASSGGQSSYEQYF. CDR3 coding DNA: TGTGCCAGCAGTGGGGGACAGAGCTCCTACGAGCAGTACTTC.

Note on this clone: The identical CDR3 is also encoded by other nucleotide sequences in the sample. The chain couples TRBV5-4 to TRBJ1-6, with 7 positions matching TRBD1. Per germline, CDR1 SGHNT and CDR2 YYREEE (reference sequence). Trimming removed 0 bases from V and 6 bases from J; junction bases left unmatched: 0. This CDR3 is 14 amino acids long. The CDR3, as DNA: TGTGCCAGCAGCTTGGACAGGGGTAATTCACCCCTCCACTTT. This sequence encodes CASSLDRGNSPLHF.

The CDR3 loop reads CASSYVGANYGYTF. The CDR3 nucleotides are TGTGCCAGCAGTTACGTGGGGGCCAACTATGGCTACACCTTC. The chain couples TRBV6-2 or TRBV6-3 to TRBJ1-2; a possible D gene is TRBD1 (6 bases). The CDR3 totals 14 residues. Trimming took off 2 bases at V and 2 bases at J, with 9 bases between the two ends. The V gene's germline CDR1 is MNHEY and CDR2 SVGEGT.

The chain links TRBV19 to TRBJ1-4, with TRBD1 as a possible D gene (5 bases). Between the trimmed V and J ends, which lost 1 base and 7 bases, there was a span of 10 bases. This CDR3 is built from 14 residues. Germline V lookup: CDR1 LNHDA, CDR2 SQIVND (reference sequence). In nucleotides, the CDR3 is TGTGCCAGTAGTATAGCGGGGCCGGGTGAAAAACTGTTTTTT. Protein: CASSIAGPGEKLFF.

V gene TRBV11-2 combines with J gene TRBJ2-1, with 8 bases aligning to TRBD2. Germline loops: CDR1 SGHAT, CDR2 FQNNGV. Trimming cost V 3 bases and J 7 bases; bases outside gene matches: 8. The CDR3 spans 15 residues. The CDR3 reads CASSLGAGAANEQFF. The CDR3 DNA sequence: TGTGCCAGCAGCTTGGGAGCGGGAGCAGCAAATGAGCAGTTCTTC.

This chain joins TRBV10-3 and TRBJ2-7; D is possibly TRBD1 or TRBD2 (6 bases each). Between the trimmed V and J ends, which lost 2 bases and 2 bases, there was a span of 16 bases. This CDR3 comprises 16 residues. The germline CDR1 and CDR2 sequences are ENHRY and SYGVKD. The CDR3 DNA reads as TGTGCCATCAGTGAGCTGGAAGGGGGACTGCCCTACGAGCAGTACTTC. Translation: CAISELEGGLPYEQYF.

This sequence joins TRBV3-1 (or the pseudogene TRBV3-2) and TRBJ2-1; no reliable D call. CDR3 length: 18 residues. Trimming cost V 1 base and J 0 bases, with 16 bases left between them. CDR1 and CDR2 from the germline V gene are LGHDT and YNNKEL (reference sequence). CDR3 region: CASSQVPFRPGSYNEQFF. As DNA, the CDR3 is TGTGCCAGCAGCCAAGTCCCCTTTAGACCCGGCTCCTACAATGAGCAGTTCTTC.

To note about this clone: Different DNA sequences within this sample yield the same CDR3. The chain recombines TRBV5-1 with TRBJ2-2; TRBD1 matches 8 bases. CDR1 SGHRS and CDR2 YFSETQ come from the germline V gene. The CDR3 has 15 amino acids. V lost 4 bases and J lost 0; bases outside the gene matches: 2. The CDR3 region is CASSLDRANTGELFF. DNA of the CDR3: TGCGCCAGCAGCCTGGACAGGGCGAACACCGGGGAGCTGTTTTTT.